Listed below are T cell receptor beta chains from one sample, sequenced in a study of T cell responses to AZD1222 COVID-19 vaccine. Some clones are missing from TCRdb's copy, which holds only in-frame ones; the method was immunoSEQ multiplex PCR. The sample records some 200,000 clones, approximately 93% being singletons. The sample was peripheral blood, taken on day 0 of AZD1222 vaccination. These receptors were obtained from an adult in good health. The CDR3 runs from the conserved cysteine through the conserved F or W. A D gene is named only where the DNA matches it firmly. The size field is filled for only some rows; it gives once, few, many or a size class.

D gene: -
V gene: TRBV4-1
clone size: -
J gene: TRBJ1-5
CDR3 length: 15
CDR3 protein: CASSQDRTVNQPQHF
CDR3 DNA: TGCGCCAGCAGCCAAGATCGGACGGTAAATCAGCCCCAGCATTTT

D gene: -
V gene: TRBV29-1
clone size: -
J gene: TRBJ1-2
CDR3 length: 11
CDR3 protein: CSGTSNYGYTF
CDR3 DNA: TGCAGCGGGACATCTAACTATGGCTACACCTTC

D gene: -
V gene: TRBV15
clone size: -
J gene: TRBJ1-2
CDR3 length: 13
CDR3 protein: CATKRAEVYGYTF
CDR3 DNA: TGTGCCACCAAGAGGGCCGAAGTCTATGGCTACACCTTC

D gene: TRBD1
V gene: TRBV2
clone size: -
J gene: TRBJ1-5
CDR3 length: 14
CDR3 protein: CASSVAGGYQPQHF
CDR3 DNA: TGTGCCAGCAGTGTGGCAGGGGGATATCAGCCCCAGCATTTT

D gene: -
V gene: TRBV19
clone size: -
J gene: TRBJ1-5
CDR3 length: 13
CDR3 protein: CASSMTGSQPQHF
CDR3 DNA: TGTGCCAGTAGTATGACAGGATCTCAGCCCCAGCATTTT

D gene: TRBD1
V gene: TRBV11-2
clone size: -
J gene: TRBJ2-7
CDR3 length: 13
CDR3 protein: CASNEGASYEQYF
CDR3 DNA: TGTGCCAGCAACGAGGGGGCGTCCTACGAGCAGTACTTC

D gene: -
V gene: TRBV6-4
clone size: -
J gene: TRBJ1-1
CDR3 length: 16
CDR3 protein: CASPVGAGPFYTEAFF
CDR3 DNA: TGTGCCAGCCCTGTCGGGGCAGGTCCCTTTTACACTGAAGCTTTCTTT

D gene: TRBD1
V gene: TRBV14
clone size: -
J gene: TRBJ1-2
CDR3 length: 14
CDR3 protein: CASSQGEGAHGYTF
CDR3 DNA: TGTGCCAGCAGCCAAGGGGAGGGGGCGCACGGCTACACCTTC

D gene: -
V gene: TRBV6-1
clone size: -
J gene: TRBJ1-1
CDR3 length: 13
CDR3 protein: CASSEAAATEAFF
CDR3 DNA: TGTGCCAGCAGTGAAGCAGCAGCCACTGAAGCTTTCTTT

D gene: -
V gene: TRBV19
clone size: -
J gene: TRBJ1-5
CDR3 length: 14
CDR3 protein: CASSRLGVNQPQHF
CDR3 DNA: TGTGCCAGTAGTCGTTTGGGGGTCAATCAGCCCCAGCATTTT

D gene: -
V gene: TRBV10-1
clone size: -
J gene: TRBJ1-5
CDR3 length: 13
CDR3 protein: CASSLREGQPQHF
CDR3 DNA: TGCGCCAGCAGTTTGAGGGAAGGTCAGCCCCAGCATTTT

D gene: -
V gene: TRBV7-9
clone size: -
J gene: TRBJ1-1
CDR3 length: 15
CDR3 protein: CASSRGHLAVTEAFF
CDR3 DNA: TGTGCCAGCAGCAGGGGACACCTCGCGGTCACTGAAGCTTTCTTT

D gene: -
V gene: TRBV5-1
clone size: many
J gene: TRBJ2-2
CDR3 length: 15
CDR3 protein: CASSLEPGLAGELFF
CDR3 DNA: TGCGCCAGCAGCTTGGAACCGGGACTCGCCGGGGAGCTGTTTTTT

D gene: -
V gene: TRBV6-5
clone size: -
J gene: TRBJ2-1
CDR3 length: 14
CDR3 protein: CASSYYHPDNEQFF
CDR3 DNA: TGTGCCAGCAGTTACTATCACCCGGACAATGAGCAGTTCTTC

D gene: TRBD1
V gene: TRBV11-2
clone size: -
J gene: TRBJ2-1
CDR3 length: 15
CDR3 protein: CASSRTGVGYNEQFF
CDR3 DNA: TGTGCCAGCAGCCGGACAGGGGTGGGATACAATGAGCAGTTCTTC

D gene: TRBD1
V gene: TRBV4-1
clone size: -
J gene: TRBJ1-2
CDR3 length: 15
CDR3 protein: CASSQPDREMNGYTF
CDR3 DNA: TGCGCCAGCAGCCAACCGGACAGGGAGATGAATGGCTACACCTTC

D gene: -
V gene: TRBV6-1
clone size: -
J gene: TRBJ1-2
CDR3 length: 15
CDR3 protein: CASSEAGRANYGYTF
CDR3 DNA: TGTGCCAGCAGTGAAGCGGGTAGAGCTAACTATGGCTACACCTTC

D gene: -
V gene: TRBV27
clone size: -
J gene: TRBJ1-2
CDR3 length: 12
CDR3 protein: CASTKKGYGYTF
CDR3 DNA: TGTGCCAGCACAAAGAAGGGTTATGGCTACACCTTC

D gene: -
V gene: TRBV11-2
clone size: -
J gene: TRBJ1-1
CDR3 length: 11
CDR3 protein: CASSLGWEAFF
CDR3 DNA: TGTGCCAGCAGCTTAGGGTGGGAAGCTTTCTTT

D gene: TRBD1
V gene: TRBV10-1
clone size: -
J gene: TRBJ1-1
CDR3 length: 14
CDR3 protein: CASSDSRTGDEAFF
CDR3 DNA: TGCGCCAGCAGTGATTCTCGGACAGGCGATGAAGCTTTCTTT

D gene: TRBD1
V gene: TRBV7-9
clone size: once
J gene: TRBJ1-4
CDR3 length: 16
CDR3 protein: CASSLAARGPDEKLFF
CDR3 DNA: TGTGCCAGCAGCTTAGCCGCCAGGGGGCCGGATGAAAAACTGTTTTTT

D gene: -
V gene: TRBV19
clone size: -
J gene: TRBJ1-3
CDR3 length: 16
CDR3 protein: CASSRAGQSSGNTIYF
CDR3 DNA: TGTGCCAGTAGTCGGGCAGGGCAAAGCTCTGGAAACACCATATATTTT

D gene: -
V gene: TRBV11-2
clone size: -
J gene: TRBJ2-1
CDR3 length: 15
CDR3 protein: CASSLVKGTRNEQFF
CDR3 DNA: TGTGCCAGCAGCTTAGTTAAAGGGACCCGCAATGAGCAGTTCTTC

D gene: -
V gene: TRBV7-2
clone size: -
J gene: TRBJ1-2
CDR3 length: 12
CDR3 protein: CASTLSGYGYTF
CDR3 DNA: TGTGCCAGCACCTTGAGCGGATATGGCTACACCTTC

D gene: -
V gene: TRBV6-5
clone size: -
J gene: TRBJ2-7
CDR3 length: 16
CDR3 protein: CASSSSFPGHSYEQYF
CDR3 DNA: TGTGCCAGCAGTTCCTCCTTCCCGGGACACTCCTACGAGCAGTACTTC

D gene: TRBD1
V gene: TRBV3-1/TRBV3-2
clone size: -
J gene: TRBJ1-2
CDR3 length: 18
CDR3 protein: CASSRRGTGAALSEGYTF
CDR3 DNA: TGTGCCAGCAGCAGACGAGGGACAGGGGCCGCCCTATCGGAAGGCTACACCTTC

D gene: TRBD2
V gene: TRBV3-1/TRBV3-2
clone size: once
J gene: TRBJ2-5
CDR3 length: 17
CDR3 protein: CASSYAHGTSGLETQYF
CDR3 DNA: TGTGCCAGCAGCTATGCACACGGGACTAGCGGACTAGAGACCCAGTACTTC

D gene: -
V gene: TRBV19
clone size: -
J gene: TRBJ1-2
CDR3 length: 13
CDR3 protein: CASSIIGAPGYTF
CDR3 DNA: TGTGCCAGTAGTATAATTGGAGCCCCTGGCTACACCTTC

D gene: -
V gene: TRBV19
clone size: -
J gene: TRBJ1-1
CDR3 length: 13
CDR3 protein: CASSIGGNTEAFF
CDR3 DNA: TGTGCCAGTAGTATAGGGGGGAACACTGAAGCTTTCTTT

D gene: -
V gene: TRBV18
clone size: few
J gene: TRBJ1-1
CDR3 length: 12
CDR3 protein: CASSPPVTEAFF
CDR3 DNA: TGTGCCAGCTCACCACCGGTCACTGAAGCTTTCTTT

D gene: TRBD2
V gene: TRBV7-9
clone size: -
J gene: TRBJ2-1
CDR3 length: 18
CDR3 protein: CASSSIGTSGGAWDEQFF
CDR3 DNA: TGTGCCAGCAGCTCTATTGGGACTAGCGGGGGGGCCTGGGATGAGCAGTTCTTC

D gene: TRBD1
V gene: TRBV4-2
clone size: -
J gene: TRBJ1-5
CDR3 length: 16
CDR3 protein: CASSQETGISNQPQHF
CDR3 DNA: TGTGCCAGCAGCCAAGAGACAGGGATTAGCAATCAGCCCCAGCATTTT

D gene: TRBD1
V gene: TRBV28
clone size: -
J gene: TRBJ1-1
CDR3 length: 14
CDR3 protein: CASTSTGATTEAFF
CDR3 DNA: TGTGCCAGCACGTCCACAGGGGCAACCACTGAAGCTTTCTTT

D gene: -
V gene: TRBV18
clone size: -
J gene: TRBJ2-7
CDR3 length: 14
CDR3 protein: CASSPPGLVYEQYF
CDR3 DNA: TGTGCCAGCTCACCACCGGGACTGGTTTACGAGCAGTACTTC

D gene: TRBD1
V gene: TRBV6-5
clone size: -
J gene: TRBJ1-6
CDR3 length: 15
CDR3 protein: CASSPGQVGGSPLHF
CDR3 DNA: TGTGCCAGCAGTCCGGGACAGGTCGGTGGGTCACCCCTCCACTTT

D gene: -
V gene: TRBV18
clone size: -
J gene: TRBJ1-1
CDR3 length: 16
CDR3 protein: CASSTGDWGEYGEAFF
CDR3 DNA: TGTGCCAGCTCGACCGGTGATTGGGGGGAGTATGGGGAAGCTTTCTTT

D gene: -
V gene: TRBV6-2/TRBV6-3
clone size: -
J gene: TRBJ2-7
CDR3 length: 14
CDR3 protein: CASSSDRYSYEQYF
CDR3 DNA: TGTGCCAGCAGTTCTGACAGATACTCCTACGAGCAGTACTTC

D gene: -
V gene: TRBV29-1
clone size: -
J gene: TRBJ2-1
CDR3 length: 12
CDR3 protein: CSVGDPTGEQFF
CDR3 DNA: TGCAGCGTTGGGGACCCTACGGGTGAGCAGTTCTTC

D gene: -
V gene: TRBV11-2
clone size: -
J gene: TRBJ2-1
CDR3 length: 13
CDR3 protein: CASRLRGGNEQFF
CDR3 DNA: TGTGCCAGCAGGCTCAGGGGGGGCAATGAGCAGTTCTTC

D gene: -
V gene: TRBV6-5
clone size: once
J gene: TRBJ2-5
CDR3 length: 13
CDR3 protein: CASRNGGRETQYF
CDR3 DNA: TGTGCCAGCAGAAATGGAGGGCGAGAGACCCAGTACTTC

D gene: TRBD2
V gene: TRBV5-4
clone size: -
J gene: TRBJ2-7
CDR3 length: 15
CDR3 protein: CASSIRLAGPPGLDF
CDR3 DNA: TGTGCCAGCAGCATAAGACTAGCGGGACCCCCCGGTCTGGACTTC

D gene: TRBD1
V gene: TRBV7-7
clone size: -
J gene: TRBJ1-5
CDR3 length: 13
CDR3 protein: CASSPGQLQPQHF
CDR3 DNA: TGTGCCAGCAGCCCGGGACAGCTTCAGCCCCAGCATTTT

D gene: TRBD2
V gene: TRBV5-1
clone size: -
J gene: TRBJ2-7
CDR3 length: 14
CDR3 protein: CASSGGGSSYEQYF
CDR3 DNA: TGCGCCAGCAGCGGCGGGGGGAGCTCCTACGAGCAGTACTTC

D gene: -
V gene: TRBV19
clone size: -
J gene: TRBJ1-1
CDR3 length: 13
CDR3 protein: CASSIGGFTEAFF
CDR3 DNA: TGTGCCAGTAGTATCGGGGGGTTCACTGAAGCTTTCTTT

D gene: -
V gene: TRBV27
clone size: -
J gene: TRBJ2-1
CDR3 length: 14
CDR3 protein: CASRGPSSYNEQFF
CDR3 DNA: TGTGCCAGCAGGGGCCCGAGCTCCTACAATGAGCAGTTCTTC

D gene: -
V gene: TRBV28
clone size: -
J gene: TRBJ1-5
CDR3 length: 17
CDR3 protein: CASFGVEPLNSNQPQHF
CDR3 DNA: TGTGCCAGCTTTGGGGTAGAGCCTCTGAATAGCAATCAGCCCCAGCATTTT

D gene: TRBD2
V gene: TRBV10-1
clone size: -
J gene: TRBJ2-1
CDR3 length: 15
CDR3 protein: CASSELSSGDNEQFF
CDR3 DNA: TGCGCCAGCAGTGAGTTGTCTAGCGGCGACAATGAGCAGTTCTTC

D gene: -
V gene: TRBV14
clone size: -
J gene: TRBJ2-1
CDR3 length: 13
CDR3 protein: CASSQATGVVQFF
CDR3 DNA: TGTGCCAGCAGCCAAGCGACTGGAGTCGTTCAGTTCTTC

D gene: TRBD1
V gene: TRBV14
clone size: -
J gene: TRBJ2-4
CDR3 length: 20
CDR3 protein: CASSHFWFGAPGQGTNIQYF
CDR3 DNA: TGTGCCAGCAGCCATTTTTGGTTCGGGGCACCGGGACAGGGGACAAACATTCAGTACTTC

D gene: TRBD2
V gene: TRBV6-5
clone size: -
J gene: TRBJ2-1
CDR3 length: 13
CDR3 protein: CASRLGLAGPQFF
CDR3 DNA: TGTGCCAGCAGACTGGGACTAGCGGGACCTCAGTTCTTC

D gene: TRBD2
V gene: TRBV6-1
clone size: -
J gene: TRBJ2-7
CDR3 length: 15
CDR3 protein: CASSEVAGGPYEQYF
CDR3 DNA: TGTGCCAGCAGTGAAGTGGCGGGGGGACCCTACGAGCAGTACTTC

D gene: TRBD2
V gene: TRBV29-1
clone size: -
J gene: TRBJ2-2
CDR3 length: 14
CDR3 protein: CSDDSGRAAGELFF
CDR3 DNA: TGCAGCGACGATAGCGGGAGGGCCGCCGGGGAGCTGTTTTTT

D gene: -
V gene: TRBV5-6
clone size: -
J gene: TRBJ1-1
CDR3 length: 12
CDR3 protein: CASSRGGTEAFF
CDR3 DNA: TGTGCCAGTTCCCGAGGTGGAACTGAAGCTTTCTTT

D gene: -
V gene: TRBV6-5
clone size: -
J gene: TRBJ2-1
CDR3 length: 15
CDR3 protein: CASSPTWSSYNEQFF
CDR3 DNA: TGTGCCAGCAGTCCCACCTGGAGCTCCTACAATGAGCAGTTCTTC

D gene: -
V gene: TRBV19
clone size: -
J gene: TRBJ1-3
CDR3 length: 14
CDR3 protein: CASSIQGAGNTIYF
CDR3 DNA: TGTGCCAGTAGTATCCAGGGAGCCGGAAACACCATATATTTT

D gene: TRBD1
V gene: TRBV27
clone size: -
J gene: TRBJ1-1
CDR3 length: 12
CDR3 protein: CARDRGNTEAFF
CDR3 DNA: TGTGCCCGTGACAGGGGGAACACTGAAGCTTTCTTT

D gene: -
V gene: TRBV19
clone size: -
J gene: TRBJ2-1
CDR3 length: 11
CDR3 protein: CASSGQNEQFF
CDR3 DNA: TGTGCCAGTAGCGGGCAGAATGAGCAGTTCTTC

D gene: -
V gene: TRBV20-1
clone size: once
J gene: TRBJ1-4
CDR3 length: 13
CDR3 protein: CSASPSTNEKLFF
CDR3 DNA: TGCAGTGCTAGTCCCTCAACTAATGAAAAACTGTTTTTT